The 15 T cell receptor beta chains in this list originate from one sample, sequenced in a study of blood T cells in healthy people across ages. A J-beta primer mix and a sample-barcoded 5' primer were used in a second PCR of roughly 6 to 12 cycles. TCRdb used MiXCR to reprocess the 5' RACE reads, holding one entry per CDR3 protein. The sample lists around 1.5 million distinct CDR3 sequences; roughly 60% were seen once. What was sequenced was blood. The receptors were gathered from a man between 18 and 29 years old in good health.

The V call is TRBV5-1, the J call TRBJ2-2; no definite D call. The length of the CDR3 is 14 residues. Looked up from germline, CDR1 is SGHRS and CDR2 is YFSETQ. The germline V and J ends were trimmed by 0 bases and 7 bases, with 10 bases remaining between them. The CDR3 is CASSLGLPDGELFF. DNA for the CDR3: TGCGCCAGCAGCTTGGGACTTCCCGACGGGGAGCTGTTTTTT.

The gene calls are TRBV20-1 and TRBJ2-3; D is undetermined. This CDR3 spans 11 amino acids. Germline V gives CDR1 DFQATT, CDR2 SNEGSKA (reference sequence). Trimming left V 7 bases short and J 3 bases short, with 8 bases between. The CDR3 loop is CSGAATDTQYF. As DNA, the CDR3 is TGCAGTGGGGCAGCGACAGATACGCAGTATTTT.

This clonotype was observed a single time. The V call is TRBV3-1, the J call TRBJ2-1; D is unclear. V was cut by 0 bases and J by 5 bases, with 14 bases left in between. This CDR3 is built from 16 residues. Germline V lookup: CDR1 LGHDT, CDR2 YNNKEL (reference sequence). CDR3: CASSQDELIQHNEQFF. CDR3 nucleotide sequence: TGTGCCAGCAGCCAAGATGAACTCATTCAACACAATGAGCAGTTCTTC.

This chain links TRBV14 with TRBJ2-7; no firm D call. The V end lost 3 bases, the J end lost 6 bases, and 6 bases lay between the germline ends. CDR1 is SGHDN and CDR2 is FVKESK in the germline V gene. This CDR3 is 11 amino acids long. In DNA form, the CDR3 reads TGTGCCAGCAGCCACATAGCCGAGCAGTACTTC. Its translation is CASSHIAEQYF.

This clonotype has only one observation. The genes are TRBV4-2 and TRBJ2-7; D may be TRBD1 (6 bases). V lost 7 bases, J lost 5 bases, and 18 bases lay in between. The CDR3 length is 14 residues. Germline V gene data show CDR1 as LGHNA and CDR2 as YNFKEQ. The DNA for the CDR3 is TGTGCCAGCACTCCCGGTGTCAGGGGAGACGAGCAGTACTTC. Translation: CASTPGVRGDEQYF.

This clonotype was seen repeatedly, ten times or more. The chain uses TRBV4-3 and TRBJ2-3; a weak D match, TRBD2 (5 bases). The germline gives CDR1 LGHNA, CDR2 YSLEER. CDR3 length: 16 amino acids. The V and J ends lost 0 bases and 5 bases respectively, with 15 bases between them. The CDR3 DNA is TGCGCCAGCAGCCAAGATAAAGAGGGATTGGGAGATACGCAGTATTTT. Protein product: CASSQDKEGLGDTQYF.

This chain connects TRBV6-6 to TRBJ1-1; D may be TRBD1 (6 bases). Germline lookup yields CDR1 MNHNY and CDR2 SVGAGI (reference sequence). The CDR3 contains 13 residues. Trimming removed 5 bases at V and 8 bases at J, with 15 bases between. The CDR3 sequence: CASSDLGQIEAFF. CDR3 bases: TGTGCCAGCAGTGACTTGGGACAAATAGAAGCTTTCTTT.

V usage is TRBV6-2 or TRBV6-3 and J usage is TRBJ1-2; 9 nucleotides align to TRBD1. The V gene's germline CDR1 is MNHEY and CDR2 SVGEGT. Losses at the gene ends were 6 bases for V and 6 bases for J; bases not matched to a gene: 8. The CDR3 runs 14 residues. CDR3 coding DNA: TGTGCCAGCAGCCATACGGGACAGGGCCATGGCTACACCTTC. It is translated as CASSHTGQGHGYTF.

This chain joins TRBV5-1 and TRBJ2-5, with 14 bases identical to TRBD2. The CDR3 has 16 residues. Germline lookup yields CDR1 SGHRS and CDR2 YFSETQ. The J segment lost 1 base and the V segment lost 4 bases, leaving 3 bases of the junction unmatched. The CDR3 reads CASSDGTSGGQETQYF. CDR3 DNA sequence: TGCGCCAGCAGCGACGGGACTAGCGGGGGCCAAGAGACCCAGTACTTC.

This clonotype was counted between two and nine times. The chain joins TRBV20-1 to TRBJ2-3; a possible D gene is TRBD1 (6 bases). V lost 6 bases to trimming and J lost 3 bases, with 13 bases between them. The CDR3 totals 13 residues. CDR1 is DFQATT and CDR2 is SNEGSKA in the germline V gene (reference sequence). In nucleotides, the CDR3 is TGCAGTGCCTTATCAGGGGAAACAGATACGCAGTATTTT. Protein: CSALSGETDTQYF.

V is TRBV3-1 and J is TRBJ1-5; D gene unclear. The ends were cut back, 1 base at V and 5 bases at J, with 9 bases in the middle. Germline V gene data show CDR1 as LGHDT and CDR2 as YNNKEL (reference sequence). The CDR3 loop spans 14 amino acids. The CDR3 nucleotides read TGTGCCAGCAGCCAAGGGATGAGTGATCAGCCCCAGCATTTT. Translating it yields CASSQGMSDQPQHF. The full variable domain, its missing parts supplied by reference TRBV3-1 and TRBJ1-5, is DTAVSQTPKYLVTQMGNDKSIKCEQNLGHDTMYWYKQDSKKFLKIMFSYNNKELIINETVPNRFSPKSPDKAHLNLHINSLELGDSAVYFCASSQGMSDQPQHFGDGTRLSIL.

This clonotype was counted between two and nine times. The genes are TRBV7-2 and TRBJ2-4; 8 bases are a match to TRBD1. The J call may not be correct, given that the DNA end is closer to TRBJ2-7. From germline, CDR1 is SGHTA and CDR2 FQGNSA. The CDR3 has 15 amino acids. The CDR3 sequence is CASSYSPGTGDEQYF. CDR3 DNA sequence: TGTGCCAGCAGCTATTCCCCCGGGACAGGAGACGAGCAGTACTTC.

The chain employs TRBV10-3 and TRBJ1-6; D is ambiguous. Germline V gives CDR1 ENHRY, CDR2 SYGVKD. This CDR3 region has 15 residues. Trimming took off 2 bases at V and 7 bases at J, with 12 bases between the two ends. The CDR3 DNA is TGTGCCATCAGTGAGCTATTCCCCCGGAATTCACCCCTCCACTTT. Residues: CAISELFPRNSPLHF.

This clonotype was counted only a few times. The V call is TRBV28, the J call TRBJ2-7; D might be TRBD1 or TRBD2, each matching 5 bases. This CDR3 spans 12 amino acids. The germline V gene encodes CDR1 MDHEN and CDR2 SYDVKM. Trimming took off 4 bases at V and 5 bases at J, with 9 bases between the two ends. CDR3 residues: CASSWGTHEQYF. CDR3 nucleotides: TGTGCCAGCAGTTGGGGGACCCACGAGCAGTACTTC.

Ten or more counts support this clonotype. Sequence at one end of the junction differs from germline and may be a read error. This chain uses TRBV7-2 with TRBJ2-3, with 9 bases that match TRBD2. This CDR3 contains 14 residues. Looked up from germline, CDR1 is SGHTA and CDR2 is FQGNSA. CDR3 residues: CASSRTSGTDTQYF. CDR3 nucleotides: TGCGCCAGCAGCCGGACTAGCGGCACAGATACGCAGTATTTT.